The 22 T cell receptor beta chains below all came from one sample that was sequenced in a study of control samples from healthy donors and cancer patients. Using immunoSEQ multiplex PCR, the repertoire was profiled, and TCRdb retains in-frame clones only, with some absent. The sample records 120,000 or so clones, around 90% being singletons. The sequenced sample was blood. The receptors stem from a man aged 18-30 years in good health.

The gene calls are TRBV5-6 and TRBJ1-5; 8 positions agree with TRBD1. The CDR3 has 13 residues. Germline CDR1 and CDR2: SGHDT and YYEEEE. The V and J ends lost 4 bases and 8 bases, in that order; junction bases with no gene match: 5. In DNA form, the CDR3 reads TGTGCCAGCAGCCTCGACAGGGGCGAGCCCCAGCATTTT. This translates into CASSLDRGEPQHF. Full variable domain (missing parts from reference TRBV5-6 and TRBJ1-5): DAGVTQSPTHLIKTRGQQVTLRCSPKSGHDTVSWYQQALGQGPQFIFQYYEEEERQRGNFPDRFSGHQFPNYSSELNVNALLLGDSALYLCASSLDRGEPQHFGDGTRLSIL.

The CDR3 sequence: CASSLYLSGGSGANVLTF. CDR3 bases: TGCGCCAGCAGCCTTTACTTATCAGGGGGCTCTGGGGCCAACGTCCTGACTTTC. The J gene is TRBJ2-6, the V gene TRBV4-1; 7 bases fit TRBD1. CDR1 is MGHRA and CDR2 is YSYEKL in the germline V gene. After removal of 4 bases from V and 0 bases from J, the junction contained 9 bases not matched to a gene. CDR3 size: 18 residues.

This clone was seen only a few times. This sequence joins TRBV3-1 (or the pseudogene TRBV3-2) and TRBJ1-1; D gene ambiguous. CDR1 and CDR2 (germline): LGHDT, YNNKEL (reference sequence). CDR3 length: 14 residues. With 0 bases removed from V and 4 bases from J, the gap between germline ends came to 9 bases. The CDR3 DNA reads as TGTGCCAGCAGCCAAGACAGGCAGTTCACTGAAGCTTTCTTT. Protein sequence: CASSQDRQFTEAFF.

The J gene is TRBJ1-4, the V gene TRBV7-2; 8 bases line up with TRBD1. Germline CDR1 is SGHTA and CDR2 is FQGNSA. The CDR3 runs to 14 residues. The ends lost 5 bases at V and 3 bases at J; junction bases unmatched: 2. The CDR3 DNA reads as TGTGCCAGCAGCCCGACAGGGGCTAATGAAAAACTGTTTTTT. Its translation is CASSPTGANEKLFF.

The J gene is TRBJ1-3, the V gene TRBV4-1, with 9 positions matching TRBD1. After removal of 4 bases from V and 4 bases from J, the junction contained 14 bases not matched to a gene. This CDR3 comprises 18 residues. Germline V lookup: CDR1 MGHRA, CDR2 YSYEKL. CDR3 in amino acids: CASSRLKGQGFDGNTIYF. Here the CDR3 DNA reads TGCGCCAGCAGCCGCCTTAAGGGACAGGGATTCGACGGAAACACCATATATTTT.

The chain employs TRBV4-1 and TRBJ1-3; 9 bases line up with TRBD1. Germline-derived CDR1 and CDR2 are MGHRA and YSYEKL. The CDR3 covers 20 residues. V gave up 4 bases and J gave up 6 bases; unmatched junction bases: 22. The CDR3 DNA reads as TGCGCCAGCAGCCCCAGTGGAGGGACAGGGTTTTTCCCCTCCGAAAACACCATATATTTT. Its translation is CASSPSGGTGFFPSENTIYF.

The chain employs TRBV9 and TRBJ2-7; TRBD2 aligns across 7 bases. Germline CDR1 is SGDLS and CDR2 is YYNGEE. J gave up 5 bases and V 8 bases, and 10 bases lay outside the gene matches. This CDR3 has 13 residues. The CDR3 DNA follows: TGTGCCAGGGTGGGGGAGGGCGGCAACGAGCAGTACGTC. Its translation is CARVGEGGNEQYV.

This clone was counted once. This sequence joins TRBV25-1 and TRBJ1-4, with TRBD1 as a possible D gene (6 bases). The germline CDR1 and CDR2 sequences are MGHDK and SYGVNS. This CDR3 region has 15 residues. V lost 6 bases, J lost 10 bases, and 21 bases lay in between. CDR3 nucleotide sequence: TGTGCCAGCAGCCCGGCCGCACAGGGAGGTGTAAAACTGTTTTTT. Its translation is CASSPAAQGGVKLFF.

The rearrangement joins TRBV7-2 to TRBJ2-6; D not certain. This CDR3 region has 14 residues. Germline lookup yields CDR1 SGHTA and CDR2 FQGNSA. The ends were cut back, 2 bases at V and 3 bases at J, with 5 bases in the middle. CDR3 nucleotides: TGTGCCAGCAGCTTAAATGGTGGGGCCAACGTCCTGACTTTC. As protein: CASSLNGGANVLTF.

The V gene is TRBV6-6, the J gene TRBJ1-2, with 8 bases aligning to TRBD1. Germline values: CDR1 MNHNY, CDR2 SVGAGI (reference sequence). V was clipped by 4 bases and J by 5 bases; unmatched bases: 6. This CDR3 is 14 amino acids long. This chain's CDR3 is CASSLPGQAYGYTF. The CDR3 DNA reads TGTGCCAGCAGTTTACCGGGACAGGCTTATGGCTACACCTTC.

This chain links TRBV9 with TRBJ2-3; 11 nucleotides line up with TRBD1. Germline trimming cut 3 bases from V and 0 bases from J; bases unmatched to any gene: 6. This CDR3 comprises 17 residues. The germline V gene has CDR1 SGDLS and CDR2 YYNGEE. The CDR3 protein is CASSGGTGGISTDTQYF. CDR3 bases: TGTGCCAGCAGCGGGGGGACAGGGGGAATCAGCACAGATACGCAGTATTTT.

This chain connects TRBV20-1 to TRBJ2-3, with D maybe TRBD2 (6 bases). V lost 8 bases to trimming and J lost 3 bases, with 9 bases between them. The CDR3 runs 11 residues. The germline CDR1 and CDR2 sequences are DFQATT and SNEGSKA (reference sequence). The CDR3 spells CSFGRTDTQYF. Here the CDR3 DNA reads TGCAGTTTTGGGAGGACAGATACGCAGTATTTT.

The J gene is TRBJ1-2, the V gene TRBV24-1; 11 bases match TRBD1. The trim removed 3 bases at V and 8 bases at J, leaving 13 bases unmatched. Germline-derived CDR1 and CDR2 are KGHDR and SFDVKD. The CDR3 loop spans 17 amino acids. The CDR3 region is CATSDAGQGARAQGYTF. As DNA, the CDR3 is TGTGCCACCAGTGATGCCGGACAGGGGGCCAGGGCGCAAGGCTACACCTTC.

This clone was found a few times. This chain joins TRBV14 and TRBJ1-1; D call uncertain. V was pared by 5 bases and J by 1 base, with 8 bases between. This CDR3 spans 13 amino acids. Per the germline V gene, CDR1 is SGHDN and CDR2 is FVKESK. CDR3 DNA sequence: TGTGCCAGCAGCGTGGGCCGGAACACTGAAGCTTTCTTT. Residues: CASSVGRNTEAFF. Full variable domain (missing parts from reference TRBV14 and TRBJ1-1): EAGVTQFPSHSVIEKGQTVTLRCDPISGHDNLYWYRRVMGKEIKFLLHFVKESKQDESGMPNNRFLAERTGGTYSTLKVQPAELEDSGVYFCASSVGRNTEAFFGQGTRLTVV.

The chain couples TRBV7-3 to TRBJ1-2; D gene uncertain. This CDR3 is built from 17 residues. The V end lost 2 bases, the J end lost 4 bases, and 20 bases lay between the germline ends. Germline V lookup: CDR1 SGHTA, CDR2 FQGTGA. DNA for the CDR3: TGTGCCAGCAGCTTAGGTCCCCCAATTCGGGAGCCCTATGGCTACACCTTC. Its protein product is CASSLGPPIREPYGYTF.

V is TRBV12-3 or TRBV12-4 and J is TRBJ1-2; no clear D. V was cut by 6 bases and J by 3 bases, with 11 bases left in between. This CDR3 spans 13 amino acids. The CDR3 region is CASSSYEDYGYTF. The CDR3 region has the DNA TGTGCCAGCAGCTCCTATGAGGACTATGGCTACACCTTC.

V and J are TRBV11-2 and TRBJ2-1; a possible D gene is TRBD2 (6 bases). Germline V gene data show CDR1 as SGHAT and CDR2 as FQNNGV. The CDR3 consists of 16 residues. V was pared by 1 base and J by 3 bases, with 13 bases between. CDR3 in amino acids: CASSLGGRTFYNEQFF. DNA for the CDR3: TGTGCCAGCAGCTTAGGAGGGAGGACCTTCTACAATGAGCAGTTCTTC.

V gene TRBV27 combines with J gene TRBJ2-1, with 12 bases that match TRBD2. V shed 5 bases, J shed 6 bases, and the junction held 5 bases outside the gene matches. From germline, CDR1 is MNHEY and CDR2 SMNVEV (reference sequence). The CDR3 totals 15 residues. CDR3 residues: CASSTLAGGFNEQFF. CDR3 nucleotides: TGTGCCAGCAGTACCCTAGCGGGAGGGTTCAATGAGCAGTTCTTC.

CDR3 in amino acids: CASSSREGQFF. The CDR3, as DNA: TGTGCCAGCAGTTCGAGGGAGGGGCAGTTCTTC. J is TRBJ2-1 and V is TRBV28; 7 bases align to TRBD2. CDR1 MDHEN and CDR2 SYDVKM come from the germline V gene. After removal of 4 bases from V and 12 bases from J, the junction contained 3 bases not matched to a gene. This CDR3 is built from 11 residues.

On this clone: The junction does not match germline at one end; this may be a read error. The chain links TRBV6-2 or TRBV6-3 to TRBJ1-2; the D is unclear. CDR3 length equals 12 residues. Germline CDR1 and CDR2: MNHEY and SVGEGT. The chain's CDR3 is CASSYSGVLGDF. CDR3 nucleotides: TGTGCCAGCAGTTACTCGGGAGTTTTGGGAGACTTC.

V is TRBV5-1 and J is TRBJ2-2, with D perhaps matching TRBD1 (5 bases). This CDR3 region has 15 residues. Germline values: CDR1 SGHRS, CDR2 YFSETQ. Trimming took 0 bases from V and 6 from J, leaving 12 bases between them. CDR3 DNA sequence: TGCGCCAGCAGCTTGGTCCAGGGCGACGCCGGGGAGCTGTTTTTT. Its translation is CASSLVQGDAGELFF. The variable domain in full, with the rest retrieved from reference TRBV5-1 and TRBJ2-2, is KAGVTQTPRYLIKTRGQQVTLSCSPISGHRSVSWYQQTPGQGLQFLFEYFSETQRNKGNFPGRFSGRQFSNSRSEMNVSTLELGDSALYLCASSLVQGDAGELFFGEGSRLTVL.

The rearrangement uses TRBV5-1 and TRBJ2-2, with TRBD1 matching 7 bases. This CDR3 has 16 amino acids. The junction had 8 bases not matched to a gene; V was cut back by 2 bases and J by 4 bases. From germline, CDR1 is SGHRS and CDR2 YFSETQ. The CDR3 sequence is CASSFDRAAGTGELFF. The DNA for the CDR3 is TGCGCCAGCAGCTTCGACAGGGCGGCGGGCACCGGGGAGCTGTTTTTT.